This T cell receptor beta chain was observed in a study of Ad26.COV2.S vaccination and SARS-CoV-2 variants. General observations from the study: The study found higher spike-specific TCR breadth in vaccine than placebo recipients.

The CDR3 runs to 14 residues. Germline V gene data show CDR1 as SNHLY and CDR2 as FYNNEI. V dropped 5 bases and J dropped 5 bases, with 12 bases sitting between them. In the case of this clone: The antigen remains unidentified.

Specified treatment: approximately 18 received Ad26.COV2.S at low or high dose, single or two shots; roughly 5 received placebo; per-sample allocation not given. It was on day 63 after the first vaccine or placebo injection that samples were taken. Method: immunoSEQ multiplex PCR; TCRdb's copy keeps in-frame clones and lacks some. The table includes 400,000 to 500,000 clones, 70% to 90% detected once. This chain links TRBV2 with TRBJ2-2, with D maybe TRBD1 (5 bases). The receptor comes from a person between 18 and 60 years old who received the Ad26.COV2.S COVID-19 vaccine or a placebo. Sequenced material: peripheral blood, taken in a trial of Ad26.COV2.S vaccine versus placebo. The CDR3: CASSRSGYTGELFF. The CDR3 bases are TGTGCCAGCAGTAGGTCAGGGTATACCGGGGAGCTGTTTTTT.